This is a list of T cell receptor beta chains from one sample in a study of a mutant IDH1 vaccine in newly diagnosed glioma. Generated by immunoSEQ multiplex PCR, the TCRdb table keeps only in-frame clones and is missing some. The data hold approximately 70,000 clones, with less than 85% observed a single time. Here the sequenced sample was PBMCs, taken from a glioma patient treated with radiotherapy, temozolomide or both. Receptor source: a man aged 50 or older with glioma. CDR3s include the opening cysteine and the closing phenylalanine or tryptophan. The D gene is left open where the match is weak. Clone size, where shown, is once, few, many, or a class for clones that have expanded.

TRBJ1-5 - TRBV6-5 - CASSLLVSRDQPQHF TGTGCCAGCAGTCTCCTAGTCTCAAGGGATCAGCCCCAGCATTTT
TRBJ2-7 - TRBV7-2 - CASSLYGTSSYEQYF TGTGCCAGCAGCTTATACGGGACAAGCTCCTACGAGCAGTACTTC
TRBJ2-1 TRBD2 TRBV5-1 - CASSPRVAGDREQFF TGCGCCAGCAGCCCGAGGGTAGCGGGGGATCGTGAGCAGTTCTTC
TRBJ1-2 - TRBV27 once CASSLSREVYGYTF TGTGCCAGCAGTTTAAGCAGGGAGGTCTATGGCTACACCTTC
TRBJ1-5 - TRBV5-3 - CARLGGKKRYGNQPQHF TGTGCCAGACTCGGGGGGAAAAAAAGGTATGGCAATCAGCCCCAGCATTTT
TRBJ2-3 - TRBV7-2 - CASSFLSAGRTDTQYF TGTGCCAGCAGTTTCTTGTCGGCGGGGCGCACAGATACGCAGTATTTT
TRBJ2-5 - TRBV28 - CASSTSSLGGQETQYF TGTGCCAGCAGCACCTCATCCTTGGGGGGTCAAGAGACCCAGTACTTC
TRBJ1-5 - TRBV19 - CASKGMGNQPQHF TGTGCCAGTAAAGGAATGGGCAATCAGCCCCAGCATTTT
TRBJ2-7 TRBD1 TRBV6-5 - CASSFQGTATYEQYF TGTGCCAGCAGTTTCCAAGGGACAGCCACCTACGAGCAGTACTTC
TRBJ1-1 TRBD1 TRBV6-5 - CASKKDRGHTEAFF TGTGCCAGCAAAAAAGACAGGGGACATACTGAAGCTTTCTTT
TRBJ1-5 - TRBV15 - CATSTRAGGNQPQHF TGTGCCACCAGCACAAGGGCAGGGGGCAATCAGCCCCAGCATTTT
TRBJ1-1 - TRBV9 - CASSVEADLNTEAFF TGTGCCAGCAGCGTAGAGGCGGATTTGAACACTGAAGCTTTCTTT
TRBJ2-5 TRBD1 TRBV29-1 - CSVGTGLGQETQYF TGCAGCGTGGGGACAGGGTTGGGCCAAGAGACCCAGTACTTC
TRBJ2-7 - TRBV10-1 - CASSESGGVYEQYF TGCGCCAGCAGTGAGTCGGGCGGGGTCTACGAGCAGTACTTC
TRBJ2-1 - TRBV27 once CASSLNMWVEQFF TGTGCCAGCAGTTTAAATATGTGGGTTGAGCAGTTCTTC
TRBJ1-3 - TRBV29-1 - CSAWDTSVSGNTIYF TGCAGCGCCTGGGACACCAGTGTCTCTGGAAACACCATATATTTT
TRBJ1-6 - TRBV5-1 many CASSLAEGSDSPLHF TGCGCCAGCAGCTTGGCCGAGGGGAGTGATTCACCCCTCCACTTT
TRBJ2-1 - TRBV18 - CASSLNEQFF TGTGCCAGCTCATTAAATGAGCAGTTCTTC
TRBJ2-3 - TRBV9 many CASSALQGPAAGTQYF TGTGCCAGCAGCGCCCTGCAGGGGCCCGCCGCTGGTACGCAGTATTTT
TRBJ1-2 TRBD1 TRBV4-3 few CASSQGQGGFWNGYTF TGCGCCAGCAGCCAGGGACAGGGGGGCTTTTGGAATGGCTACACCTTC
TRBJ2-5 - TRBV7-2 - CASSLTQETQYF TGTGCCAGCAGCTTAACCCAAGAGACCCAGTACTTC
TRBJ1-4 TRBD1 TRBV30 - CAWSPKGGTGEKLFF TGTGCCTGGAGTCCTAAAGGGGGGACAGGCGAAAAACTGTTTTTT
TRBJ1-4 - TRBV27 - CASPYEKLFF TGTGCCAGCCCATATGAAAAACTGTTTTTT